This passage covers 16 T cell receptor beta chains from one sample sequenced in a study of blood T cell repertoires in COVID-19. The data were produced by immunoSEQ multiplex PCR, yet TCRdb's version contains in-frame clones alone and is incomplete. This table has approximately 230,000 clones, about 91% appearing once. The sequenced sample consisted of peripheral blood. These receptors originate from a woman in her twenties or thirties with COVID-19, enrolled during active disease.

The chain combines TRBV11-2 with TRBJ1-4; D gene unclear. CDR3 length: 15 residues. V was pared by 3 bases and J by 3 bases, with 11 bases between. CDR1 is SGHAT and CDR2 is FQNNGV in the germline V gene. CDR3 nucleotide sequence: TGTGCCAGCAGCTTCGTAGACTCGGCTAATGAAAAACTGTTTTTT. Its protein product is CASSFVDSANEKLFF.

There are a few counts of this clone. This sequence joins TRBV3-1 (or the pseudogene TRBV3-2) and TRBJ2-3, with 15 bases that match TRBD2. Germline CDR1 reads LGHDT; CDR2 reads YNNKEL (reference sequence). V dropped 1 base and J dropped 1; count of bases not matched to a gene: 9. There are 20 residues in the CDR3. CDR3 bases: TGTGCCAGCAGCCAAGCGTGGAGGGGACTAGCGGGAGGCGGCACAGATACGCAGTATTTT. Protein sequence: CASSQAWRGLAGGGTDTQYF.

The rearrangement links TRBV6-5 to TRBJ2-2, with TRBD1 identical over 8 bases. CDR1 is MNHEY, CDR2 SVGAGI, per germline. V shed 6 bases and J 6 bases; nucleotides not matched to a gene: 9. The CDR3 has 15 residues. The CDR3, as DNA: TGTGCCAGCAGACTCGGACAGGGAAGGTCCGGGGAGCTGTTTTTT. Its protein product is CASRLGQGRSGELFF.

The chain links TRBV2 to TRBJ2-1; TRBD1 matches 8 bases. This CDR3 region has 14 residues. Germline V gives CDR1 SNHLY, CDR2 FYNNEI. The V gene end was trimmed by 5 bases and the J gene end by 8 bases; junction bases not matched to a gene: 8. This chain's CDR3 is CASSTGQGGDEQFF. The DNA for the CDR3 is TGTGCCAGCAGTACTGGACAGGGCGGGGATGAGCAGTTCTTC.

The chain joins TRBV24-1 to TRBJ1-5; D unresolved. CDR1 is KGHDR and CDR2 is SFDVKD in the germline V gene. The CDR3 has 16 residues. V was pared by 4 bases and J by 0 bases, with 12 bases between. The CDR3 loop reads CATSESTAYSNQPQHF. For the CDR3, the DNA is TGTGCCACCAGTGAGTCCACAGCATATAGCAATCAGCCCCAGCATTTT.

The chain couples TRBV6-2 or TRBV6-3 to TRBJ2-5, with D tentatively TRBD1 (6 bases). The CDR3 sequence is 14 residues long. Trimming removed 6 bases from V and 1 base from J, with 12 bases in between. CDR1 is MNHEY and CDR2 is SVGEGT in the germline V gene. CDR3 residues: CASSPGDPQETQYF. The CDR3, as DNA: TGTGCCAGCAGCCCAGGGGATCCCCAAGAGACCCAGTACTTC.

This clone was observed once. The chain carries TRBV3-1 (or the pseudogene TRBV3-2) and TRBJ2-1, with D perhaps matching TRBD1 (6 bases). The germline V gene encodes CDR1 LGHDT and CDR2 YNNKEL (reference sequence). V lost 0 bases and J 12 bases, leaving 12 bases between the germline ends. The CDR3 spans 13 residues. DNA of the CDR3: TGTGCCAGCAGCCAAGACCGGACAGTGGGGCAGTTCTTC. Its protein is CASSQDRTVGQFF.

The chain joins TRBV9 to TRBJ2-7; D perhaps matches TRBD1 (5 bases). V was trimmed by 0 bases and J by 4 bases, leaving 11 bases between them. This CDR3 is 14 amino acids long. CDR1 is SGDLS and CDR2 is YYNGEE in the germline V gene. CDR3 bases: TGTGCCAGCAGCGTAGCCGCTTCAGGGTACGAGCAGTACTTC. It encodes CASSVAASGYEQYF.

The chain uses TRBV19 and TRBJ1-2; 7 nucleotides match TRBD1. Per the germline V gene, CDR1 is LNHDA and CDR2 is SQIVND (reference sequence). This CDR3 comprises 14 residues. The V segment lost 5 bases and the J segment 4 bases; nucleotides outside the gene matches: 7. CDR3 loop: CASSSRQGSYGYTF. CDR3 coding DNA: TGTGCCAGTAGTTCGCGACAGGGTAGCTATGGCTACACCTTC.

The gene calls are TRBV7-8 and TRBJ2-5, with 7 bases fitting TRBD1. Losses at the gene ends were 1 base for V and 1 base for J; bases not matched to a gene: 15. Germline V CDR1 and CDR2: SGHVS, FQNEAQ. The CDR3 is made up of 19 amino acids. The CDR3 nucleotides read TGTGCCAGCAGCTTAGGGCGACAGGGTGAAGTATTGGCCCAAGAGACCCAGTACTTC. Protein: CASSLGRQGEVLAQETQYF.

The chain carries TRBV12-2 and TRBJ1-6. TRBV12-2 is classified as a pseudogene. This CDR3 region has 15 residues. The CDR3 DNA reads as TGTGCAAGTCCGCTTCATAGGCGGTGCAATTCACCCCTCCACTTT. Translating it yields CASPLHRRCNSPLHF.

This clone was counted once. Here the CDR3 DNA reads TGTGCCAGTAGTTTCCGGACAGGGGGCACAGATACGCAGTATTTT. Its translation: CASSFRTGGTDTQYF. The chain combines TRBV19 with TRBJ2-3; 9 bases align to TRBD1. V lost 5 bases, J lost 1 base, and 4 bases stayed unmatched. The germline V gene encodes CDR1 LNHDA and CDR2 SQIVND (reference sequence). The CDR3 runs 15 residues.

This chain joins TRBV4-3 and TRBJ2-5; D remains unclear. Germline V gene lookup returns CDR1 LGHNA and CDR2 YSLEER. This CDR3 spans 15 amino acids. Trimming took off 0 bases at V and 0 bases at J, with 8 bases between the two ends. CDR3 region: CASSQELSYQETQYF. The CDR3 nucleotides read TGCGCCAGCAGCCAAGAATTGAGCTACCAAGAGACCCAGTACTTC.

This chain links TRBV21-1 with TRBJ2-1; the table names TRBD2, a call not compared with the DNA. TRBV21-1 is marked as a pseudogene. The CDR3 runs 18 residues. This CDR3 reads CASSKATVGREGGCEQFF. In DNA, the CDR3 is TGTGCCAGCAGCAAAGCGACGGTCGGGCGGGAGGGGGGATGTGAGCAGTTCTTC.

Only a few counts were recorded for this clone. The chain couples TRBV19 to TRBJ1-1; TRBD1 matches 11 bases. Germline V gene sequence: CDR1 LNHDA, CDR2 SQIVND (reference sequence). The CDR3 runs 18 residues. After removal of 3 bases from V and 1 base from J, the junction contained 10 bases not matched to a gene. The CDR3 sequence: CASSIFSRDRGSNTEAFF. As DNA, the CDR3 is TGTGCCAGTAGTATTTTCTCACGGGACAGGGGGTCGAACACTGAAGCTTTCTTT.

The chain has TRBV28 and TRBJ2-3; D perhaps matches TRBD2 (7 bases). Germline assignment: CDR1 MDHEN and CDR2 SYDVKM. V gave up 3 bases and J gave up 0 bases, with 10 bases separating them. The CDR3 covers 15 residues. Here the CDR3 DNA reads TGTGCCAGCAGTTTGGGGGGGGCTAGCACAGATACGCAGTATTTT. Its translation: CASSLGGASTDTQYF. Based on the CDR3 plus reference TRBV28 and TRBJ2-3, the full variable domain is DVKVTQSSRYLVKRTGEKVFLECVQDMDHENMFWYRQDPGLGLRLIYFSYDVKMKEKGDIPEGYSVSREKKERFSLILESASTNQTSMYLCASSLGGASTDTQYFGPGTRLTVL.